A selection of T cell receptor beta chains follows, all from one sample in a study of shared clonotypes between healthy human individuals. The assay was immunoSEQ multiplex PCR, and TCRdb's table has in-frame clones only and misses some. Here the sample spans roughly 550,000 clones, nearly 97% being singletons. Sequencing was performed on naive CD8+ T cells sorted from blood. These receptors originate from a young woman in good health. Both conserved end residues are part of each CDR3. D genes are given only for firm matches. Clone size is shown for a subset of rows, as once, few, many or a class of expanded clone.

clone size	J gene	D gene	V gene	CDR3 length	CDR3 DNA	CDR3 protein
many	TRBJ2-7	-	TRBV7-9	12	TGTGCCAGCACCCGACTTTCTTATGTCCCGTACTTC	CASTRLSYVPYF
-	TRBJ2-5	-	TRBV28	13	TGTGCCAGCAGTTTATACAGACAAGAGACCCAGTACTTC	CASSLYRQETQYF
-	TRBJ2-7	-	TRBV28	14	TGTGCCAGCAGTACAACAGGGTTAGGCTACGAGCAGTACTTC	CASSTTGLGYEQYF
-	TRBJ2-7	-	TRBV28	16	TGTGCCAGCAGTCTTACAGGGCTCCTCGGCTCCTACGAGCAGTACTTC	CASSLTGLLGSYEQYF
-	TRBJ1-2	-	TRBV5-4	17	TGTGCCAGCAGCTATGGGGGACTGGGGTCAGCTAACTATGGCTACACCTTC	CASSYGGLGSANYGYTF
-	TRBJ2-4	TRBD1	TRBV29-1	14	TGCAGCGTTGAAACAGGGGAAGGCAAAAACATTCAGTACTTC	CSVETGEGKNIQYF
-	TRBJ2-7	-	TRBV28	14	TGTGCCAGCAGTTTTGGTGGGGCATTATACGAGCAGTACTTC	CASSFGGALYEQYF
-	TRBJ2-3	TRBD1	TRBV28	16	TGTGCCAGCAGTTTTTTAGGGGACAGGAACACAGATACGCAGTATTTT	CASSFLGDRNTDTQYF
-	TRBJ2-7	-	TRBV13	15	TGTGCCAGCAGCGCCCCCGGGACAACCTCCTACGAGCAGTACTTC	CASSAPGTTSYEQYF
-	TRBJ1-1	-	TRBV2	11	TGTGCCAGCACGAGGGGGTCTGAAGCTTTCTTT	CASTRGSEAFF
-	TRBJ2-6	TRBD1	TRBV2	19	TGTGCCAGCAGGGTAGGTAGGGACAGCAGTCTATCTGGGGCCAACGTCCTGACTTTC	CASRVGRDSSLSGANVLTF
-	TRBJ2-1	TRBD2	TRBV6-5	15	TGTGCCAGCAGTTACGGGACTAGCGGGAGTAATGAGCAGTTCTTC	CASSYGTSGSNEQFF
-	TRBJ2-5	-	TRBV10-2	15	TGCGCCAGCAGTGAAGGTGGGGGGCGAGCGGAGACCCAGTACTTC	CASSEGGGRAETQYF
-	TRBJ2-7	-	TRBV7-6	17	TGTGCCAGCAGCTTAGAAGCAGGAATATATAAAGTCGACGAGCAGTACTTC	CASSLEAGIYKVDEQYF
-	TRBJ1-1	-	TRBV5-4	14	TGTGCCAGCAGGATGGAGGGTCTGAACACTGAAGCTTTCTTT	CASRMEGLNTEAFF
-	TRBJ2-1	TRBD2	TRBV27	12	TGTGCCAGCGGGACTAGCAGCGATGAGCAGTTCTTC	CASGTSSDEQFF
-	TRBJ2-2	-	TRBV28	15	TGTGCCAGCGGCCTCGCGTACGCGGGAACCGGGGAGCTGTTTTTT	CASGLAYAGTGELFF
-	TRBJ1-1	-	TRBV7-2	16	TGTGCCAGCAGCGCGATACAGGAGGGGCGCGACACTGAAGCTTTCTTT	CASSAIQEGRDTEAFF
-	TRBJ2-3	TRBD1	TRBV28	17	TGTGCCAGCAGTTTAGGCGGGACAGGGCGTTATTCAGATACGCAGTATTTT	CASSLGGTGRYSDTQYF
once	TRBJ1-2	TRBD1	TRBV28	14	TGTGCCAGCAGTTTGACAGGGGAGGGCTATGGCTACACCTTC	CASSLTGEGYGYTF
-	TRBJ1-1	-	TRBV28	12	TGTGCCAGCAGTTTTATGGGCCCTGAAGCTTTCTTT	CASSFMGPEAFF
-	TRBJ1-5	-	TRBV19	15	TGTGCCAGTAGTATTGGGCCGGGGCGCGATCAGCCCCAGCATTTT	CASSIGPGRDQPQHF
-	TRBJ2-5	-	TRBV4-1	14	TGCGCCAGCAGCGTCCGGGACTACCAAGAGACCCAGTACTTC	CASSVRDYQETQYF
-	TRBJ2-1	-	TRBV10-2	12	TGCGCCAGCAGTGAGTACCCCCATGAGCAGTTCTTC	CASSEYPHEQFF
-	TRBJ2-7	TRBD2	TRBV9	15	TGTGCCAGCAGCGAGGGAATAGCGGGGGCCTACGAGCAGTACTTC	CASSEGIAGAYEQYF
-	TRBJ2-3	TRBD1	TRBV27	17	TGTGCCAGCAGTGCACCCCACGGGACAGGGGGCTTAGATACGCAGTATTTT	CASSAPHGTGGLDTQYF
-	TRBJ1-5	TRBD1	TRBV2	12	TGTGCCAGCGGGACAGGGGGTCAGCCCCAGCATTTT	CASGTGGQPQHF
-	TRBJ2-1	TRBD2	TRBV5-1	14	TGCGCCAGCAGCTCTAGCGGGGGAGGCTCGGAGCAGTTCTTC	CASSSSGGGSEQFF
once	TRBJ1-1	-	TRBV5-6	13	TGTGCCAGCAGGCCACAGGGTGGTACTGAAGCTTTCTTT	CASRPQGGTEAFF
-	TRBJ1-2	-	TRBV27	15	TGTGCCAGCAGCTTGACCGGGCCTCCTAACTATGGCTACACCTTC	CASSLTGPPNYGYTF
-	TRBJ2-1	-	TRBV7-9	14	TGTGCCAGCAGCTTAGGGGACCCCTCCAATGAGCAGTTCTTC	CASSLGDPSNEQFF
-	TRBJ1-5	-	TRBV7-9	13	TGTGCCAGCAGCTTCGGTAGCAATCAGCCCCAGCATTTT	CASSFGSNQPQHF
-	TRBJ2-2	-	TRBV9	13	TGTGCCAGCAGCGTAGAGGTGTTCGGGGAGCTGTTTTTT	CASSVEVFGELFF
once	TRBJ2-7	-	TRBV28	13	TGTGCCAGCAGTTGGGGACGGGCCTACGAGCAGTACTTC	CASSWGRAYEQYF
-	TRBJ1-1	-	TRBV30	13	TGTGCCTGGAGGCTCCGGGCAAACACTGAAGCTTTCTTT	CAWRLRANTEAFF
-	TRBJ2-7	-	TRBV13	16	TGTGCCAGCAGCGTAGGATTCGGAGGTTCGGCCTACGAGCAGTACTTC	CASSVGFGGSAYEQYF
-	TRBJ2-7	TRBD1	TRBV28	14	TGTGCCAGCAGTTTTACAGGGGGAGAGGACGAGCAGTACTTC	CASSFTGGEDEQYF
-	TRBJ2-1	-	TRBV10-3	12	TGTGCCATCGGGCTAGGCTCGAATGAGCAGTTCTTC	CAIGLGSNEQFF
-	TRBJ2-3	-	TRBV23-1	18	TGCGCCAGCAACCCCCCCGGACAGATCGGTATCCTGACAGATACGCAGTATTTT	CASNPPGQIGILTDTQYF
-	TRBJ1-2	TRBD1	TRBV27	14	TGTGCCAGCAGCAGGACAGGGGCTAACTATGGCTACACCTTC	CASSRTGANYGYTF
-	TRBJ1-4	-	TRBV21-1	9	TGTGCCAGCAGTGAAAAACTGTTTTTT	CASSEKLFF
-	TRBJ1-1	TRBD1	TRBV9	13	TGTGCCAGCAGCGGAGGAGGGGGCAGTGAAGCTTTCTTT	CASSGGGGSEAFF
-	TRBJ2-5	-	TRBV27	17	TGTGCCAGCAGTTTAGTGAGTCCGGGATTGTCTGGGGAGACCCAGTACTTC	CASSLVSPGLSGETQYF
-	TRBJ2-7	-	TRBV28	13	TGTGCCAGCAGTTCCACCCTCGCTTACGAGCAGTACTTC	CASSSTLAYEQYF
-	TRBJ2-1	-	TRBV9	14	TGTGCCAGCAGCGTAGCCGGGACCATAAATGAGCAGTTCTTC	CASSVAGTINEQFF
-	TRBJ2-7	TRBD2	TRBV4-1	14	TGCGCCAGCAGCCAGGGACTAAGGCCTCACGAGCAGTACTTC	CASSQGLRPHEQYF